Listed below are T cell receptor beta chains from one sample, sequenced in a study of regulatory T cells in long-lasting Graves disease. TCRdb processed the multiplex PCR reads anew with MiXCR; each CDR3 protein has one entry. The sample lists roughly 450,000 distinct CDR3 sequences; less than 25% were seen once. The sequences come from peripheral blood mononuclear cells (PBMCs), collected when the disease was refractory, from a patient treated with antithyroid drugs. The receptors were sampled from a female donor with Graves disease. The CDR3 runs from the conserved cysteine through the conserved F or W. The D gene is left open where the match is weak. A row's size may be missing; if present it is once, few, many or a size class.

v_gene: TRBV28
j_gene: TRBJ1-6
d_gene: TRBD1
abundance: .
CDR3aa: CASGRRTGGNSPLHF
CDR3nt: TGTGCCAGCGGGAGAAGGACAGGGGGGAATTCACCCCTCCACTTT

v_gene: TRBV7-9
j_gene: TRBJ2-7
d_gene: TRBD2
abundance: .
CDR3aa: CASALGGSFTYEQYF
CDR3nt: TGTGCCAGCGCCCTGGGCGGGAGTTTTACCTACGAGCAGTACTTC

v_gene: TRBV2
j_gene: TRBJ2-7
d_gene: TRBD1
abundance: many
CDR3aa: CASIGDRGRYEQYF
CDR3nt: TGTGCCAGCATTGGGGACAGGGGGCGGTACGAGCAGTACTTC

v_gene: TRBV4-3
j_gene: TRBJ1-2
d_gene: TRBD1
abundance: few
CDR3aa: CASSPRTGGGYGYTF
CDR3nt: TGCGCCAGCAGCCCGCGGACAGGGGGCGGCTATGGCTACACCTTC

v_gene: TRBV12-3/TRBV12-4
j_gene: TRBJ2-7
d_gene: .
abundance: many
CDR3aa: CASSLRRPYEQYF
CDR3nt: TGTGCCAGCAGTTTAAGGCGCCCTTACGAGCAGTACTTC

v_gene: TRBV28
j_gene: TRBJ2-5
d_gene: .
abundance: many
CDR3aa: CASRVIGSGLSVATQYF
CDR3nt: TGTGCCAGCAGGGTGATCGGATCGGGCCTGTCAGTCGCGACCCAGTACTTC

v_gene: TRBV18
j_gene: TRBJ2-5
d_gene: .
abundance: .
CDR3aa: CASSPPGSLETQYF
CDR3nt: TGTGCCAGCTCACCACCGGGGAGTTTGGAGACCCAGTACTTC

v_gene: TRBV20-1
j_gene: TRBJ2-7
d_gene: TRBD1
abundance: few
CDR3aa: CSALDRVRYEQYF
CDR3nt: TGCAGTGCTTTGGACAGGGTTCGCTACGAGCAGTACTTC

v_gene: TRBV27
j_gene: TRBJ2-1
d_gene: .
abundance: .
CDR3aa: CASSPGTIEFF
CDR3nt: TGTGCCAGCAGTCCCGGGACAATAGAGTTCTTC

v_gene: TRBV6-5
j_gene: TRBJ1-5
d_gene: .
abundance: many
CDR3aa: CASSFGSYQPQHF
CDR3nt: TGTGCCAGCAGTTTCGGGTCTTATCAGCCCCAGCATTTT

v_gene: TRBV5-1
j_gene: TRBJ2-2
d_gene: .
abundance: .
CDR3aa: CASSLGYTGGARVDTGELFF
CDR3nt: TGCGCCAGCAGCTTGGGATATACCGGGGGCGCCCGGGTGGACACCGGGGAGCTGTTTTTT

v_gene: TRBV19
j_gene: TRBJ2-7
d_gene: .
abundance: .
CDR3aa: CASSPTPTAGWEQYF
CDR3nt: TGTGCCAGTAGTCCCACCCCTACTGCGGGGTGGGAGCAGTACTTC

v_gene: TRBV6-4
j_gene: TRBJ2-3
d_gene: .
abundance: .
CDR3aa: CASSDRSTDTQYF
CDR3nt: TGTGCCAGCAGTGACAGAAGCACAGATACGCAGTATTTT

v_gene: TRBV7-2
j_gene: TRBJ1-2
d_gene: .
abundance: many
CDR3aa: CASSLGQRGYGYTF
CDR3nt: TGTGCCAGCAGCCTTGGACAGAGGGGTTATGGCTACACCTTC

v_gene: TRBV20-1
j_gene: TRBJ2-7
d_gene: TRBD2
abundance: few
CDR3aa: CSARGVTSGSSYEQYF
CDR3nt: TGCAGTGCTCGGGGGGTAACTAGCGGGAGCTCCTACGAGCAGTACTTC

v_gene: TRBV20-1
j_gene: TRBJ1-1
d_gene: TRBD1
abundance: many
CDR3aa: CSASGTVDTEAFF
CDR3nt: TGCAGTGCTAGTGGGACAGTTGACACTGAAGCTTTCTTT

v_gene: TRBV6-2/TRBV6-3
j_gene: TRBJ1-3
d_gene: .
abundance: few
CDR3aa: CASSYSAGNTIYF
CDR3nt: TGTGCCAGCAGTTACTCAGCTGGAAACACCATATATTTT

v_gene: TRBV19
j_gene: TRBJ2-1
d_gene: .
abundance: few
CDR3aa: CASSIDRTSIYEQFF
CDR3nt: TGTGCCAGTAGTATAGACCGGACCAGCATCTATGAGCAGTTCTTC

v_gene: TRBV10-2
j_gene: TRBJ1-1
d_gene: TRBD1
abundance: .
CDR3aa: CASRKGGTDTEAFF
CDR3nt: TGCGCCAGCAGGAAGGGGGGGACAGACACTGAAGCTTTCTTT

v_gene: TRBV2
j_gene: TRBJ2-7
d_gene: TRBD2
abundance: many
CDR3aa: CASSDTSGYPYEQYF
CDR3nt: TGTGCCAGCAGTGATACTAGCGGGTACCCCTACGAGCAGTACTTC

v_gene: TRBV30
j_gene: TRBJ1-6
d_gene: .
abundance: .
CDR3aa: CAWSAKGGPNSPLHF
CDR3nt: TGTGCCTGGAGTGCGAAGGGAGGACCAAATTCACCCCTCCACTTT

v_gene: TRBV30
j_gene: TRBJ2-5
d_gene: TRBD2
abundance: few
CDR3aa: CAWSPYPTGLAGWETQYF
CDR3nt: TGTGCCTGGAGTCCCTATCCTACTGGTCTAGCGGGGTGGGAGACCCAGTACTTC

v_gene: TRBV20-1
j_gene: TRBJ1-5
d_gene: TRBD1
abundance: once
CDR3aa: CSARDRGYSNQPQRF
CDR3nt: TGCAGTGCTAGGGACAGGGGATATAGCAATCAGCCCCAGCGTTTT

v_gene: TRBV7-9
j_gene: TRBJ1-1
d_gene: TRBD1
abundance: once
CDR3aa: CASSLEKGAVTEAFF
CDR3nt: TGTGCCAGCAGCTTAGAAAAGGGGGCGGTAACTGAAGCTTTCTTT

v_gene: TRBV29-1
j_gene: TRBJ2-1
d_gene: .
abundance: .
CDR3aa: CSVEGPYRNEQFF
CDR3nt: TGCAGCGTTGAAGGGCCTTACCGCAATGAGCAGTTCTTC

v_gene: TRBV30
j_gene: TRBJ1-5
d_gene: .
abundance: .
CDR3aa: CAWKNPGRRQPQHF
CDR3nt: TGTGCCTGGAAGAACCCGGGTAGACGTCAGCCCCAGCATTTT

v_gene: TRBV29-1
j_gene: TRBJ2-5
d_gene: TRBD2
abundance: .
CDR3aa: CSAGGGYETQYF
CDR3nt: TGCAGCGCGGGGGGGGGGTACGAGACCCAGTACTTC

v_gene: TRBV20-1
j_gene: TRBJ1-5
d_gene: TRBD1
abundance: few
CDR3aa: CSAHTGTGHYSNQPQHF
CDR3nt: TGCAGTGCTCATACCGGGACAGGACACTATAGCAATCAGCCCCAGCATTTT

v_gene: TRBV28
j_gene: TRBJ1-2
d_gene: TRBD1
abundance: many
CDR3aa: CASSFITGGNYGYTF
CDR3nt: TGTGCCAGCAGTTTCATTACAGGGGGAAATTATGGCTACACCTTC

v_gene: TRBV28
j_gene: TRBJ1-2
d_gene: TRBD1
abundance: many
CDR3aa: CASSVDRAMYGYTF
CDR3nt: TGTGCCAGTTCCGTTGACAGGGCGATGTATGGCTACACCTTC

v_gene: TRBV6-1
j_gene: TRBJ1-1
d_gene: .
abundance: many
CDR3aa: CASSEGLSNTEAFF
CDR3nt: TGTGCCAGCAGTGAAGGTCTGTCGAACACTGAAGCTTTCTTT

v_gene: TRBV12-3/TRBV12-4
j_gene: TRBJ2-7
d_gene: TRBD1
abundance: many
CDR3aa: CASSVGQGGYEQYF
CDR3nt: TGTGCCAGCAGTGTGGGACAGGGCGGCTACGAGCAGTACTTC

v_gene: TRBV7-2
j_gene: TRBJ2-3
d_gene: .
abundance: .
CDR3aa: CASSLAVIRTPGTKDTQYF
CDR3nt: TGTGCCAGCAGCTTAGCTGTGATCCGGACTCCTGGGACAAAGGATACGCAGTATTTT

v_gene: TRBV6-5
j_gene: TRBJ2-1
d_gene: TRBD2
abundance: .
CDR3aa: CASRYLPGTSERLLDEQFF
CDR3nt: TGTGCCAGCAGATACCTTCCCGGGACTAGCGAACGACTTTTGGATGAGCAGTTCTTC

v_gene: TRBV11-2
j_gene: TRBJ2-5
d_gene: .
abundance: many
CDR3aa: CASSLDRWQETQYF
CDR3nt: TGTGCCAGCAGCTTAGATCGATGGCAAGAGACCCAGTACTTC

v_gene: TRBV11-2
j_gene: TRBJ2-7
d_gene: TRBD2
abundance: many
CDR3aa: CASSLQLRTSGSNEQYF
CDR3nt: TGTGCCAGCAGCTTACAGCTCCGGACTAGCGGGAGCAACGAGCAGTACTTC

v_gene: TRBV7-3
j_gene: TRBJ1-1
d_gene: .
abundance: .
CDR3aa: CASSLHEGPAQAFF
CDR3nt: TGTGCCAGCAGCTTGCACGAGGGGCCGGCTCAAGCTTTCTTT

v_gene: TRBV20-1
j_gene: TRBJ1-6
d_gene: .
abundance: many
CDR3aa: CSAAFGVGPLHF
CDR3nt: TGCAGTGCTGCCTTTGGCGTAGGGCCCCTCCACTTT

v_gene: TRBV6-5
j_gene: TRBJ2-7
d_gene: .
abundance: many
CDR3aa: CASSYVGTYEQYF
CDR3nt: TGTGCCAGCAGTTACGTTGGAACCTACGAGCAGTACTTC

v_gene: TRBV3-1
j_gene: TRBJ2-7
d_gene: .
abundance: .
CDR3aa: CASSQSRGLGSNEQYF
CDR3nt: TGTGCCAGCAGCCAATCCAGGGGTTTAGGAAGTAACGAGCAGTACTTC

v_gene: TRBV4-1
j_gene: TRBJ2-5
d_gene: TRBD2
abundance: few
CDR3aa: CASSREPGLAAQTQYF
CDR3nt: TGCGCCAGCAGCCGAGAACCGGGACTAGCGGCCCAGACCCAGTACTTC

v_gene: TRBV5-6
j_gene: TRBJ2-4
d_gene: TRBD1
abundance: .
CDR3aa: CASSKALTGALDKNIQYF
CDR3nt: TGTGCCAGCAGCAAAGCCCTAACAGGGGCATTGGACAAAAACATTCAGTACTTC

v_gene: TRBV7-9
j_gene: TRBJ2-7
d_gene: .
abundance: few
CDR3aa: CASSSSRKSSYEQYF
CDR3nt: TGTGCCAGCAGCTCAAGCAGGAAGAGCTCCTACGAGCAGTACTTC

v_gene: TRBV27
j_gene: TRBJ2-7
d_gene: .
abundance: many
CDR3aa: CASSFNGGAYEQYF
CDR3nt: TGTGCCAGCAGTTTTAATGGGGGCGCCTACGAGCAGTACTTC

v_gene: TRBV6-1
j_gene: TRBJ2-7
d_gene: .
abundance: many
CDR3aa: CASSHYVLDWDYEQYF
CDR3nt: TGTGCCAGCAGTCATTATGTCCTGGACTGGGACTACGAGCAGTACTTC

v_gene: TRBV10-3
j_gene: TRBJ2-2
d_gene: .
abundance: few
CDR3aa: CAITGGVAGELFF
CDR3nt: TGTGCCATCACCGGCGGGGTGGCCGGGGAGCTGTTTTTT

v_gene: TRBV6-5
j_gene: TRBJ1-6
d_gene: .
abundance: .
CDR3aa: CASSYQGFNSPLHF
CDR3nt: TGTGCCAGCAGTTACCAGGGTTTTAATTCACCCCTCCACTTT

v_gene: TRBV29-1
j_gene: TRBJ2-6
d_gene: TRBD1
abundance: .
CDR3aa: CSVWAGGVAGANVLTF
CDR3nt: TGCAGCGTATGGGCAGGGGGAGTTGCTGGGGCCAACGTCCTGACTTTC

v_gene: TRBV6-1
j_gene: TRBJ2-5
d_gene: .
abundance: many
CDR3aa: CASSGNAGMGETQYF
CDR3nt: TGTGCCAGCAGTGGGAACGCCGGGATGGGGGAGACCCAGTACTTC

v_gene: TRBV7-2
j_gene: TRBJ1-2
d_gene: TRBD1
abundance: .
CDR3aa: CASSLVEGAPIYGYTF
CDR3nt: TGTGCCAGCAGCTTAGTCGAGGGGGCCCCAATCTATGGCTACACCTTC

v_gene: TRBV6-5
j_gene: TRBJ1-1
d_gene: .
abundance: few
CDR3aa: CASSYSRRATNTEAFF
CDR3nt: TGTGCCAGCAGTTACTCGAGGCGGGCAACGAACACTGAAGCTTTCTTT

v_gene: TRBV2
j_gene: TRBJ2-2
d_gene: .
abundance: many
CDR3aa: CASSEGTFTGELFF
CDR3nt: TGTGCCAGCAGTGAAGGGACTTTCACCGGGGAGCTGTTTTTT

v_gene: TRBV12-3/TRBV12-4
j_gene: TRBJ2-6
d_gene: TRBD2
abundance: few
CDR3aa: CASSSPGGVLTF
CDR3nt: TGTGCCAGCAGTTCACCGGGGGGCGTCCTGACTTTC

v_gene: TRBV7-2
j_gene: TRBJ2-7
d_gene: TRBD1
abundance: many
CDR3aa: CASRRGLDNYEQYF
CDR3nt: TGTGCCAGCAGAAGGGGGCTTGACAACTACGAGCAGTACTTC

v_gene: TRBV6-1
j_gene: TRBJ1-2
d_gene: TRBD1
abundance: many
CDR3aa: CASTEGDRVNYGYTF
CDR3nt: TGTGCCAGCACCGAAGGGGACAGGGTTAACTATGGCTACACCTTC

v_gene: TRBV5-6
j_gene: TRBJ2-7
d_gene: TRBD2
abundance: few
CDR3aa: CASSSQTSRSYEQYF
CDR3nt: TGTGCCAGCAGCTCCCAGACTAGCAGATCCTACGAGCAGTACTTC

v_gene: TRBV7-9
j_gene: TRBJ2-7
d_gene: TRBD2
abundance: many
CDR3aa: CASSDSGFPYEQYF
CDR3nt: TGTGCCAGCAGCGATAGCGGGTTCCCCTACGAGCAGTACTTC

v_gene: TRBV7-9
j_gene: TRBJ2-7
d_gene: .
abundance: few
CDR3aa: CASSSDHANEQYF
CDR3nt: TGTGCCAGCAGCTCCGATCATGCGAACGAGCAGTACTTC

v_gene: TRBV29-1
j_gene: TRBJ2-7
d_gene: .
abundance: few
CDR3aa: CSVALDGSGSYEQYF
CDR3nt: TGCAGCGTAGCATTAGACGGATCCGGATCCTACGAGCAGTACTTC

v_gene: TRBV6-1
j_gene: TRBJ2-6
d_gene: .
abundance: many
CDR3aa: CASSDTNVLTF
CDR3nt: TGTGCCAGCAGTGATACCAACGTCCTGACTTTC